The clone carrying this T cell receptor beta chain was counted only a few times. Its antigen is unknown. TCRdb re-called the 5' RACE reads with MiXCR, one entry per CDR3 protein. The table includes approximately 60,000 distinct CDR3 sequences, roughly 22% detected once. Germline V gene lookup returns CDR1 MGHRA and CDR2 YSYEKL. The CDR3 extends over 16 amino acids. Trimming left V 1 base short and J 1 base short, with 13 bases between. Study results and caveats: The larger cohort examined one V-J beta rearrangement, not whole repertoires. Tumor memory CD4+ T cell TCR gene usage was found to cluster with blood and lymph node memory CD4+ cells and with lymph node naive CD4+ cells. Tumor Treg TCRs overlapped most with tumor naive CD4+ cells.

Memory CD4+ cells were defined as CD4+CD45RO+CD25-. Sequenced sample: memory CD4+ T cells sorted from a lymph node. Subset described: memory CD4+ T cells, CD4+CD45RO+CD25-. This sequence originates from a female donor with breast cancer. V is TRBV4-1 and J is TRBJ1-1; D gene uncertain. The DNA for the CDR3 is TGCGCCAGCAGCCAAGGGCGAGGATTTGGGAACACTGAAGCTTTCTTT. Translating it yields CASSQGRGFGNTEAFF.